This TCR beta chain was sequenced for a study of shared clonotypes between healthy human individuals. TCRdb keeps only in-frame clones here, not all; method: immunoSEQ multiplex PCR. The table has approximately 1,000,000 clones, 78% seen once. The J segment lost 5 bases and the V segment lost 0 bases, leaving 13 bases of the junction unmatched. CDR1 is SGDLS, CDR2 YYNGEE, per germline. The CDR3 contains 18 residues. The source material was memory CD4+ T cells from PBMCs. Subset of the sample: CD45RA-negative fraction. The chain links TRBV9 to TRBJ2-5, with 10 bases identical to TRBD1. The receptor was isolated from a man aged 18 to 29 in good health. Some clones in this sample may be carry-over from other donors' samples. CDR3 in amino acids: CASSVAGRDRGHKETQYF. CDR3 sequence (DNA): TGTGCCAGCAGCGTAGCAGGGAGGGACAGGGGACATAAGGAGACCCAGTACTTC.